This TCR beta chain was identified during a study of OX40 agonist ivuxolimab in advanced cancers. Study details: It was ivuxolimab, an agonistic anti-OX40 (CD134) antibody, that patients were treated with.

The CDR3 loop spans 13 amino acids. The trim removed 7 bases at V and 6 bases at J, leaving 7 bases unmatched. CDR1 is SGHRS and CDR2 is YFSETQ in the germline V gene. The table came from immunoSEQ multiplex PCR; TCRdb's copy has only in-frame clones and leaves some out. Of 82,000 or so clones listed, roughly 85% were seen once; the top ten hold less than 2.5%. This clonotype originated in an adult with an advanced solid tumor such as melanoma, head and neck, liver or kidney cancer. The sequencing used CD4+ or CD8+ T cells sorted from blood, collected in a trial of the OX40 agonist ivuxolimab. The chain is built from TRBV5-1 and TRBJ2-3; TRBD1 aligns across 8 bases. CDR3 nucleotide sequence: TGCGCCAGCGGGACAGGTCCGCAGGATACGCAGTATTTT. Residues: CASGTGPQDTQYF.